Presented here are 4 T cell receptor beta chains from one specimen sequenced in a study of high-grade serous ovarian cancer treatment subgroups. TCRdb's copy holds only in-frame clones and misses some; the assay was immunoSEQ multiplex PCR. The table shows thousands of clones, with about 78% occurring only once. The tumor samples were collected prior to definitive surgery or chemotherapy. The sequenced sample was tumor tissue. All receptors derive from a human donor with high-grade serous ovarian cancer.

CDR3 amino acids: CASSLNPGYGQPQHF. The CDR3 DNA sequence: TGTGCCAGCAGCTTAAACCCGGGGTATGGACAGCCCCAGCATTTT. The chain links TRBV7-2 to TRBJ1-5; D remains ambiguous. The CDR3 length is 15 residues. V dropped 2 bases and J dropped 7 bases, with 15 bases sitting between them. The germline V gene has CDR1 SGHTA and CDR2 FQGNSA.

By share, this clone ranks as medium-sized. This chain joins TRBV2 and TRBJ2-7, with 8 positions matching TRBD1. This CDR3 spans 14 amino acids. The germline V gene encodes CDR1 SNHLY and CDR2 FYNNEI. V gave up 5 bases and J gave up 7 bases; unmatched junction bases: 10. The CDR3 bases are TGTGCCAGCAGTAAGGACAGGGCGAACCTAGAGCAGTACTTC. It is translated as CASSKDRANLEQYF.

The V call is TRBV2, the J call TRBJ2-5; either TRBD1 or TRBD2 may supply D (7 bases each). Germline CDR1 and CDR2: SNHLY and FYNNEI. This CDR3 contains 13 residues. V shed 11 bases and J shed 6 bases, with 19 bases lying between them. CDR3 in amino acids: CAAGGDLEKTQYF. As DNA, the CDR3 is TGTGCCGCAGGGGGGGATTTGGAAAAGACCCAGTACTTC.

V and J are TRBV5-1 and TRBJ1-5, with 10 positions matching TRBD1. V shed 4 bases, J shed 7 bases, and the junction held 8 bases outside the gene matches. Germline CDR1 reads SGHRS; CDR2 reads YFSETQ. This CDR3 region has 15 residues. The CDR3 sequence is CASSPDRGLGQPQHF. DNA for the CDR3: TGCGCCAGCAGCCCGGACAGGGGGTTGGGGCAGCCCCAGCATTTT.